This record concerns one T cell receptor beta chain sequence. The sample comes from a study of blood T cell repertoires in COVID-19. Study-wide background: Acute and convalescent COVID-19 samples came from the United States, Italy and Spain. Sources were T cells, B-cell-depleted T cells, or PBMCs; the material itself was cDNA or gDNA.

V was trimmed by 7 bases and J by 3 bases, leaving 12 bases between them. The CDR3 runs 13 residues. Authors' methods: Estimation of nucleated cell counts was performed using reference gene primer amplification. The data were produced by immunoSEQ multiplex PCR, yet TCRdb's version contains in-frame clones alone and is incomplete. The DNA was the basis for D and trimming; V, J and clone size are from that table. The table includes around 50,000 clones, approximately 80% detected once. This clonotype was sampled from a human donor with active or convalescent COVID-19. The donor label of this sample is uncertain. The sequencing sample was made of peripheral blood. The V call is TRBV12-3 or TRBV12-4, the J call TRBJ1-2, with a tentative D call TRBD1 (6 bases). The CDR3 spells CASTGTLDYGYTF. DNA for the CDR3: TGTGCCAGCACCGGGACACTTGACTATGGCTACACCTTC.